Listed below are T cell receptor beta chains from one sample, sequenced in a study of blood T cell repertoires in COVID-19. The repertoire was sequenced with immunoSEQ multiplex PCR; TCRdb's copy has only in-frame clones and lacks some. The sample carries approximately 70,000 clones, 70% to 90% recorded once. The sequenced sample was peripheral blood. These receptors all stem from a woman aged 45-60 years with COVID-19, enrolled during active disease. CDR3s include the opening cysteine and the closing phenylalanine or tryptophan. D genes are given only for firm matches. Clone size, where shown, is once, few, many, or a class for clones that have expanded.

D gene	CDR3 length	V gene	J gene	clone size	CDR3 DNA	CDR3 protein
.	14	TRBV6-6	TRBJ1-4	few	TGTGCCAGCACCTTCGGACAGTCAAATGAAAAACTGTTTTTT	CASTFGQSNEKLFF
.	15	TRBV28	TRBJ2-2	.	TGTGCCAGCAGTCTCTCCACAGGGAACACCGGGGAGCTGTTTTTT	CASSLSTGNTGELFF
.	14	TRBV3-1/TRBV3-2	TRBJ2-2	.	TGTGCCAGCAGTAAGGGGGCGAACACCGGGGAGCTGTTTTTT	CASSKGANTGELFF
TRBD2	16	TRBV9	TRBJ2-3	.	TGTGCCAGCAGCGTAGGACTAGCGGGAGGGACAGATACGCAGTATTTT	CASSVGLAGGTDTQYF
.	13	TRBV7-8	TRBJ2-5	.	TGTGCCAGCAGCTTGAATAGCCAGAAGACCCAGTACTTC	CASSLNSQKTQYF
.	14	TRBV19	TRBJ1-3	few	TGTGCCAGTAATTCGGGGGACTCCAGAAACACCATATATTTT	CASNSGDSRNTIYF
TRBD2	17	TRBV30	TRBJ2-1	.	TGTGCCTCCTCGACCGGACTAGCGTTGAGCTCCTACAATGAGCAGTTCTTC	CASSTGLALSSYNEQFF
TRBD2	14	TRBV5-6	TRBJ2-7	.	TGTGCCAGCAGCTTGGTTCTAGCGGAGGGCGAGCAGTACTTC	CASSLVLAEGEQYF
.	15	TRBV28	TRBJ1-1	few	TGTGCCAGCAGCATAATCCCCCGAGGGTACACTGAAGCTTTCTTT	CASSIIPRGYTEAFF
.	15	TRBV11-2	TRBJ2-1	.	TGTGCCAGCAGCTCGCTCCGAGGCCGGGACAATGAGCAGTTCTTC	CASSSLRGRDNEQFF
.	14	TRBV30	TRBJ1-6	.	TGTGCCTGGAGAATCCAGCGAAATAATTCACCCCTCCACTTT	CAWRIQRNNSPLHF
.	17	TRBV7-9	TRBJ2-1	.	TGTGCCAGCAGCTTAGGTGACGCTCCCTGGACTGGAGACGAGCGGTTCTTC	CASSLGDAPWTGDERFF
.	13	TRBV30	TRBJ1-5	once	TGTGCCTGGAAGGGAGACACCAATCAGCCCCAGCATTTT	CAWKGDTNQPQHF
TRBD2	14	TRBV3-1/TRBV3-2	TRBJ2-1	.	TGTGCCAGCAGCCAAGGCGGGAGAATTTCAGGGCAGTTCTTC	CASSQGGRISGQFF
TRBD2	15	TRBV19	TRBJ2-3	.	TGTGCCAGTAGTCAGACTAGCGGGAGTTTGGATACGCAGTATTTT	CASSQTSGSLDTQYF
.	13	TRBV6-2/TRBV6-3	TRBJ1-5	.	TGTGCCAGCAGTTACTCGAGAGGCCAGCCCCAGCATTTT	CASSYSRGQPQHF
.	13	TRBV5-4	TRBJ2-3	.	TGTGCCAGCAGTTTTTATAGCACAGATACGCAGTATTTT	CASSFYSTDTQYF
TRBD2	16	TRBV27	TRBJ2-7	.	TGTGCCAGCAGTTTATCGAAAACTAGCGGGGCCTACGAGCAGTACTTC	CASSLSKTSGAYEQYF
.	18	TRBV3-1/TRBV3-2	TRBJ2-3	.	TGTGCCAGCAGCCAAGAACGAGGCGGGAAGGTTGGGTCAGATACGCAGTATTTT	CASSQERGGKVGSDTQYF
.	12	TRBV7-2	TRBJ2-2	.	TGTGCCAGCAGCTTCTACACCGGGGAGCTGTTTTTT	CASSFYTGELFF
TRBD1	15	TRBV7-9	TRBJ1-3	few	TGTGCCAGCATACCAGGGGGCGCGGCTGGAAACACCATATATTTT	CASIPGGAAGNTIYF
.	16	TRBV11-2	TRBJ2-1	.	TGTGCCAGCAGCTTAGGGAGGACCAACTGGGAGAATGAGCAGTTCTTC	CASSLGRTNWENEQFF
TRBD2	15	TRBV19	TRBJ2-3	.	TGTGCCACCTCGGCTAGCGGGTTCGTGGCAGATACGCAGTATTTT	CATSASGFVADTQYF
.	13	TRBV19	TRBJ2-5	.	TGTGCCAGTAGTATAGACCTCTCGGAGACCCAGTACTTC	CASSIDLSETQYF
.	13	TRBV6-5	TRBJ1-6	.	TGTGCCAGCAGCAACTCAGGGAATTCACCCCTCCACTTT	CASSNSGNSPLHF
TRBD1	17	TRBV7-9	TRBJ1-4	.	TGTGCCAGCAGCCGAGGACAGGGGAGAACGGGGGGTGAAAAACTGTTTTTT	CASSRGQGRTGGEKLFF
.	17	TRBV4-1	TRBJ1-5	once	TGCGCCAGCAGCCAAGGCAGGGAATATTGGGGCAATCAGCCCCAGCATTTT	CASSQGREYWGNQPQHF
.	14	TRBV9	TRBJ2-7	.	TGTGCCAGCAGCGTGGAGGGAGGGAGGGGGGAGCAGTACTTC	CASSVEGGRGEQYF
.	15	TRBV11-3	TRBJ1-1	.	TGTGCCAGCAGCATCGGCCGACAGCCAAACACTGAAGCTTTCTTT	CASSIGRQPNTEAFF
TRBD1	15	TRBV5-1	TRBJ1-5	.	TGCGCCAGCAGCCCCGGGACAGTGGAAGGCCAGCCCCAGCATTTT	CASSPGTVEGQPQHF
TRBD1	15	TRBV28	TRBJ1-2	once	TGTGCCAGCTCTGGGACAGGGTTGCGTGGCTATGGCTACACCTTC	CASSGTGLRGYGYTF
.	15	TRBV19	TRBJ2-7	.	TGTGCCAGTAGTGTGGCCGGGACACGGGCCTACGAGCAGTACTTC	CASSVAGTRAYEQYF
TRBD2	16	TRBV28	TRBJ2-2	.	TGTGCCAGCAGTTTCAGGCTAGCGGGAGCGGCCGGGGAGCTGTTTTTT	CASSFRLAGAAGELFF
.	16	TRBV6-6	TRBJ2-7	.	TGTGCCAGCAGTTACTCTCCGACAGTTAGCTCCTACGAGCAGTACTTC	CASSYSPTVSSYEQYF
TRBD2	15	TRBV5-4	TRBJ2-1	.	TGTGCCAGCAGCTTGGACGTGGCTAGCGGAAATGAGCAGTTCTTC	CASSLDVASGNEQFF
TRBD2	14	TRBV27	TRBJ2-7	.	TGTGCCAGCAGGGGGACTAGCGGTTACTACGAGCAGTACTTC	CASRGTSGYYEQYF
TRBD2	15	TRBV10-2	TRBJ2-1	once	TGCGCTGGCGGGGGGGCGGCTAGCGGGAGGAATGAGCAGTTCTTC	CAGGGAASGRNEQFF
.	12	TRBV5-1	TRBJ1-1	.	TGCGCCAGCAGCGACGGTGAACGGGGGGCTTTCTTT	CASSDGERGAFF
TRBD2	15	TRBV11-2	TRBJ2-7	.	TGTGCCAGCAGCTTGGGGACTAGCGGGAGTTACGAGCAGTACTTC	CASSLGTSGSYEQYF
.	13	TRBV5-8	TRBJ2-7	once	TGTGCCAGCAGCCTTCTCGCGTCCTACGAGCAGTACTTC	CASSLLASYEQYF
TRBD2	15	TRBV10-3	TRBJ2-7	.	TGTGCCATCACCTCATATCCCGGGACTAGTAACGAGCAGTACTTC	CAITSYPGTSNEQYF
TRBD2	15	TRBV27	TRBJ2-3	.	TGTGCCAGCAGCTCTCTAGCCGGGGGGACAGATACGCAGTATTTT	CASSSLAGGTDTQYF
TRBD2	15	TRBV7-6	TRBJ2-1	.	TGTGCCAGCAGCAGTGGACTAGCGGGGGTATGGGAGCAGTTCTTC	CASSSGLAGVWEQFF
.	12	TRBV5-6	TRBJ1-3	.	TGTGCCAGCAGCTTCGGTGGAAACACCATATATTTT	CASSFGGNTIYF
TRBD1	15	TRBV5-3	TRBJ1-4	.	TGTGCCAGAAGGTTGGGACAGGCGGGGGATGAAAAACTGTTTTTT	CARRLGQAGDEKLFF
TRBD2	14	TRBV5-4	TRBJ2-7	.	TGTGCCAGCAGCTTGACTAGCGGGCAATACGAGCAGTACTTC	CASSLTSGQYEQYF
TRBD2	17	TRBV4-2	TRBJ2-1	once	TGTGCCAGCAGCCAAGAAACTAGCGGGCTTTCCTACAATGAGCAGTTCTTC	CASSQETSGLSYNEQFF
.	13	TRBV9	TRBJ2-2	.	TGTGCCAGCAGCCCCGCGAACACCGGGGAGCTGTTTTTT	CASSPANTGELFF
.	15	TRBV5-4	TRBJ2-3	.	TGTGCCAGCAGCGATATCGGGGATTTGAGAAATACGCAGTATTTT	CASSDIGDLRNTQYF
.	12	TRBV29-1	TRBJ1-2	.	TGCAGCGTAACATCTGGAGATTCTGGCTACACCTTC	CSVTSGDSGYTF
.	11	TRBV30	TRBJ1-4	.	TGTGCCTGGGCTTCGGGAGGGAAACTGTTTTTT	CAWASGGKLFF
TRBD2	17	TRBV6-2/TRBV6-3	TRBJ2-7	.	TGTGCCAGCAGTTCCTATAGGACTAGCGGGGGGAGCTACGAGCAGTACTTC	CASSSYRTSGGSYEQYF
TRBD2	15	TRBV2	TRBJ2-5	.	TGTGCCAGCAGATCTAGCGGGACCATCCAAGAGACCCAGTACTTC	CASRSSGTIQETQYF
.	14	TRBV5-5	TRBJ1-2	.	TGTGCCAGCAGCTTCGCGGGGGCTAACTATGGCTACACCTTC	CASSFAGANYGYTF
TRBD2	14	TRBV6-5	TRBJ2-7	.	TGTGCCAGCAGGGGAAGCGGGAGAGGCAGCGAGCAGTACTTC	CASRGSGRGSEQYF
TRBD2	15	TRBV18	TRBJ2-3	.	TGTGCCAGCGGGTTGCGGCTAGCGGGGACAGATACGCAGTATTTT	CASGLRLAGTDTQYF
TRBD2	16	TRBV24-1	TRBJ2-1	once	TGTGCCACCAGTGATTTAGCGGGACGCTCCTACAATGAGCAGTTCTTC	CATSDLAGRSYNEQFF